This T cell receptor beta chain was identified during a study of Ad26.COV2.S vaccination and SARS-CoV-2 variants. Study-wide findings and caveats: Total responses of T cells may have been underestimated by the analyses of TCR breadth and depth. Placebo recipients and vaccine recipients were similar in non-spike TCR breadth. Those who received the vaccine showed greater spike-specific TCR breadth than those given placebo. In vaccinated individuals, spike-specific CD8+ and CD4+ T cell responses reportedly displayed substantial breadth.

Produced via immunoSEQ multiplex PCR; TCRdb's table is partial and in-frame only. The data contain hundreds of thousands of clones, around 90% of them singletons. A word on this clone: Its antigen is as yet unknown.

With 0 bases removed from V and 1 base from J, the gap between germline ends came to 9 bases. This CDR3 region has 15 residues. CDR1 is MNHEY and CDR2 is SMNVEV in the germline V gene (reference sequence). This material consisted of peripheral blood, taken after recovery from COVID-19. The clonotype was recovered from a human donor who had recovered from COVID-19. The chain employs TRBV27 and TRBJ1-1; no clear D gene. The CDR3 nucleotides read TGTGCCAGCAGTTTATCCCCCCCAAAGAACACTGAAGCTTTCTTT. Its protein is CASSLSPPKNTEAFF.